Listed here are 32 T cell receptor beta chains from one sample, sequenced in a study of blood T cell repertoires in COVID-19. Clones were sequenced by immunoSEQ multiplex PCR, and TCRdb holds only the in-frame ones, with some missing. The sample consists of some 120,000 clones, roughly 85% of them appearing once. Sequenced: peripheral blood. The source is a man aged 30 to 39 with acute or convalescent COVID-19.

The gene calls are TRBV27 and TRBJ1-6; 7 nucleotides align to TRBD1. Losses at the gene ends were 2 bases for V and 7 bases for J; bases not matched to a gene: 5. Germline V gene lookup returns CDR1 MNHEY and CDR2 SMNVEV (reference sequence). There are 15 residues in the CDR3. Here the CDR3 reads CASSLEAGGNSPLHF. CDR3 nucleotide sequence: TGTGCCAGCAGTTTAGAAGCAGGGGGGAATTCACCCCTCCACTTT.

The rearrangement uses TRBV21-1 and TRBJ2-6; the table gives TRBD2 as D, unverified against the DNA. TRBV21-1 is a pseudogene segment. This CDR3 is 18 amino acids long. In nucleotides, the CDR3 is TGTGCCAGCAGCAATAGGACTAGCGTCCCGTCTGGGGCCAACGTCCTGACTTTC. Translation gives CASSNRTSVPSGANVLTF.

The chain employs TRBV6-5 and TRBJ2-5, with TRBD2 matching 8 bases. CDR1 is MNHEY, CDR2 SVGAGI, per germline. Unmatched junction bases numbered 7, after V lost 8 bases and J lost 5 bases. The CDR3 runs to 13 residues. The CDR3, as DNA: TGTGCCAGCCGGACTAGCTCTTGGGAGACCCAGTACTTC. Its translation: CASRTSSWETQYF.

V and J are TRBV5-6 and TRBJ2-1; 10 positions agree with TRBD2. From germline, CDR1 is SGHDT and CDR2 YYEEEE. The CDR3 loop spans 14 amino acids. The ends lost 4 bases at V and 8 bases at J; junction bases unmatched: 6. CDR3 DNA: TGTGCCAGCAGCCTAACGGGACTAGCGTATGAGCAGTTCTTC. Translation gives CASSLTGLAYEQFF.

The CDR3 DNA sequence: TGTGCCATCAGCCCGGGACAGGTCAATCAGCCCCAGCATTTT. Protein product: CAISPGQVNQPQHF. The chain employs TRBV10-3 and TRBJ1-5, with 8 bases that match TRBD1. V shed 6 bases and J 3 bases; nucleotides not matched to a gene: 4. This CDR3 has 14 amino acids. Germline CDR1 and CDR2: ENHRY and SYGVKD.

This sequence joins TRBV30 and TRBJ1-4; D is ambiguous. Germline V gives CDR1 GTSNPN, CDR2 SVGIG (reference sequence). The V end lost 1 base, the J end lost 8 bases, and 8 bases lay between the germline ends. The CDR3 is 12 amino acids. The DNA for the CDR3 is TGTGCCTGGAGTGAACGAGAAGAAAAACTGTTTTTT. Its translation: CAWSEREEKLFF.

The chain recombines TRBV6-6 with TRBJ2-1, with 7 bases fitting TRBD1. This CDR3 comprises 15 residues. The V and J ends lost 6 bases and 4 bases, in that order; junction bases with no gene match: 9. Germline CDR1 and CDR2: MNHNY and SVGAGI (reference sequence). The CDR3 region is CASSRDRDLYNEQFF. In DNA form, the CDR3 reads TGTGCCAGCAGCCGAGACAGGGATCTATACAATGAGCAGTTCTTC.

This chain links TRBV6-5 with TRBJ2-7; D is ambiguous. The V and J ends lost 2 bases and 5 bases respectively, with 10 bases between them. Germline V gene lookup returns CDR1 MNHEY and CDR2 SVGAGI. The CDR3 runs 13 residues. The CDR3 DNA is TGTGCCAGCAGTTACACCATCCAGGACGAGCAGTACTTC. Residues: CASSYTIQDEQYF.

The CDR3 protein is CASSIIGQGDYGYTF. The CDR3 nucleotides read TGTGCCAGCAGCATCATTGGACAGGGGGACTATGGCTACACCTTC. The rearrangement uses TRBV11-1 and TRBJ1-2; 10 bases align to TRBD1. The germline V gene encodes CDR1 SGHAT and CDR2 FQDESV (reference sequence). This CDR3 is built from 15 residues. V trimming: 5 bases; J trimming: 3 bases; junction bases outside the gene matches: 6.

A remark on this clone: Other DNA sequences of this sample code for an identical CDR3. The chain couples TRBV6-5 to TRBJ1-1; TRBD1 agrees at 7 bases. The CDR3 has 14 amino acids. CDR1 and CDR2 from the germline V gene are MNHEY and SVGAGI. V trimming: 2 bases; J trimming: 4 bases; junction bases outside the gene matches: 4. CDR3 sequence reads: CASSYRQGGTEAFF. CDR3 nucleotide sequence: TGTGCCAGCAGTTACCGACAGGGCGGCACTGAAGCTTTCTTT.

This clone was seen just once. The chain joins TRBV3-1 (or the pseudogene TRBV3-2) to TRBJ2-4; 11 nucleotides agree with TRBD1. The V gene's germline CDR1 is LGHDT and CDR2 YNNKEL (reference sequence). The CDR3 is 15 residues long. The V segment lost 4 bases and the J segment 8 bases; nucleotides outside the gene matches: 7. The CDR3 bases are TGTGCCAGCAGCCTTGGGACAGGGGGAAAGTACATTCAGTACTTC. Protein: CASSLGTGGKYIQYF.

Note on this clone: One end of the junction is discordant with germline, which a read error may explain. J is TRBJ2-3 and V is TRBV9; 7 nucleotides line up with TRBD1. The CDR3 length is 12 residues. From germline, CDR1 is SGDLS and CDR2 YYNGEE. CDR3: CASSGNRGSPNF. The CDR3 coding sequence is TGTGCCAGCAGCGGTAACAGGGGATCACCGAATTTT. Combining the CDR3 with reference TRBV9 and TRBJ2-3 gives the whole variable domain DSGVTQTPKHLITATGQRVTLRCSPRSGDLSVYWYQQSLDQGLQFLIQYYNGEERAKGNILERFSAQQFPDLHSELNLSSLELGDSALYFCASSGNRGSPNFGPGTRLTVL.

The gene calls are TRBV6-5 and TRBJ1-2; 7 bases are shared with TRBD1. V lost 7 bases to trimming and J lost 9 bases; unmatched junction nucleotides: 5. The germline gives CDR1 MNHEY, CDR2 SVGAGI. The length of the CDR3 is 11 residues. The chain's CDR3 is CASTQGVSYTF. DNA for the CDR3: TGTGCCAGCACCCAGGGGGTTAGCTACACCTTC.

This rearrangement joins TRBV6-5 to TRBJ2-5, with 11 bases matching TRBD2. V lost 4 bases, J lost 2 bases, and 3 bases stayed unmatched. This CDR3 is built from 15 residues. Germline V gene lookup returns CDR1 MNHEY and CDR2 SVGAGI. The chain's CDR3 is CASSLTSGVQETQYF. The CDR3 DNA follows: TGTGCCAGCAGTTTGACTAGCGGGGTTCAAGAGACCCAGTACTTC.

This clone showed up just once. The V and J genes are TRBV2 and TRBJ2-7, with 8 bases matching TRBD1. Germline assignment: CDR1 SNHLY and CDR2 FYNNEI. The V segment lost 7 bases and the J segment 7 bases; nucleotides outside the gene matches: 9. The CDR3 loop spans 13 amino acids. The CDR3 DNA reads TGTGCCAGCACCGGACAGGGAGTGAGGGAGCAGTACGTC. This translates into CASTGQGVREQYV.

This rearrangement joins TRBV25-1 to TRBJ1-2; the D gene is possibly TRBD1 (5 bases). Germline V gene sequence: CDR1 MGHDK, CDR2 SYGVNS. V lost 5 bases, J lost 4 bases, and 11 bases lay in between. CDR3 length: 13 amino acids. As DNA, the CDR3 is TGTGCCAGCAGTCCCCAAGGGGTCTATGGCTACACCTTC. Encoded protein: CASSPQGVYGYTF.

The V call is TRBV2, the J call TRBJ2-3, with TRBD1 identical over 8 bases. Germline CDR1 and CDR2: SNHLY and FYNNEI. The length of the CDR3 is 13 residues. V gave up 6 bases and J gave up 2 bases; unmatched junction bases: 1. CDR3 DNA sequence: TGTGCCAGCAGGGACAGGGTCACAGATACGCAGTATTTT. Translated: CASRDRVTDTQYF.

The V gene is TRBV10-2, the J gene TRBJ2-5; 10 bases match TRBD2. J was trimmed by 4 bases and V by 7 bases; bases with no gene match: 3. The CDR3 is 13 residues long. Germline V lookup: CDR1 WSHSY, CDR2 SAAADI. Here the CDR3 DNA reads TGCGCCAGCAAACTAGCGGGAAGAGAGACCCAGTACTTC. It is translated as CASKLAGRETQYF.

The J gene is TRBJ2-1, the V gene TRBV12-2; the listed D gene, TRBD2, was not tested against the DNA. TRBV12-2 is a recognized pseudogene. The CDR3 contains 16 residues. CDR3 bases: TGTGCAAGTCGTCTCCCTGGACTAGTCAACGTCAATGAGCAGTTCTTC. It encodes CASRLPGLVNVNEQFF.

The chain uses TRBV5-1 and TRBJ2-1; 7 bases map to TRBD1. The germline CDR1 and CDR2 sequences are SGHRS and YFSETQ. V lost 5 bases to trimming and J lost 3 bases; unmatched junction nucleotides: 11. The CDR3 sequence is 16 residues long. The CDR3 sequence is CASSNTPGQSYNEQFF. The CDR3, as DNA: TGCGCCAGCAGTAACACTCCGGGACAGAGCTACAATGAGCAGTTCTTC.

This chain joins TRBV3-1 (or the pseudogene TRBV3-2) and TRBJ1-6, with D perhaps TRBD1 (6 bases). The CDR3 has 13 residues. The V gene lost 3 bases and the J gene lost 7 bases, with 7 bases spanning the gap. The V gene's germline CDR1 is LGHDT and CDR2 YNNKEL (reference sequence). The CDR3 reads CASSHQGNSPLHF. The DNA for the CDR3 is TGTGCCAGCAGCCACCAGGGGAATTCACCCCTCCACTTT.

This chain links TRBV2 with TRBJ1-2; 10 bases agree with TRBD1. Germline V gene data show CDR1 as SNHLY and CDR2 as FYNNEI. The CDR3 is 14 amino acids. The V gene end was trimmed by 4 bases and the J gene end by 4 bases; junction bases not matched to a gene: 3. CDR3 bases: TGTGCCAGCAGTGCGACAGGGGGCGGCTATGGCTACACCTTC. It specifies CASSATGGGYGYTF.

This chain links TRBV11-3 with TRBJ2-5; maybe TRBD2 (6 bases). The CDR3 length is 14 residues. Between the trimmed V and J ends, which lost 5 bases and 2 bases, there was a span of 12 bases. Germline V lookup: CDR1 SGHNT, CDR2 YENEEA. The CDR3 loop is CASSAGGAQETQYF. The CDR3 coding sequence is TGTGCCAGCAGCGCCGGGGGAGCTCAAGAGACCCAGTACTTC.

The chain couples TRBV3-1 (or the pseudogene TRBV3-2) to TRBJ2-5; possible D gene TRBD1, 5 bases. CDR1 LGHDT and CDR2 YNNKEL come from the germline V gene (reference sequence). The ends were cut back, 0 bases at V and 5 bases at J, with 13 bases in the middle. This CDR3 spans 15 amino acids. CDR3 nucleotide sequence: TGTGCCAGCAGCCAAGAATCTGACAGAGCGGAGACCCAGTACTTC. As protein: CASSQESDRAETQYF.

V usage is TRBV30 and J usage is TRBJ2-5, with 8 bases aligning to TRBD2. V lost 0 bases to trimming and J lost 0 bases; unmatched junction nucleotides: 12. The CDR3 has 18 residues. Germline V CDR1 and CDR2: GTSNPN, SVGIG (reference sequence). CDR3 protein: CAWSVFIRRGAYQETQYF. The CDR3 bases are TGTGCCTGGAGTGTATTTATTAGGCGGGGGGCCTACCAAGAGACCCAGTACTTC.

V is TRBV30 and J is TRBJ1-4; D is possibly TRBD1 (5 bases). The CDR3 extends over 16 amino acids. CDR1 GTSNPN and CDR2 SVGIG come from the germline V gene (reference sequence). The V gene lost 0 bases and the J gene lost 5 bases, with 16 bases spanning the gap. As DNA, the CDR3 is TGTGCCTGGAGTGTAGGGAGGAGGGGTTCGAATGAAAAACTGTTTTTT. Its translation is CAWSVGRRGSNEKLFF. The complete variable domain, with remaining parts taken from reference TRBV30 and TRBJ1-4, reads SQTIHQWPATLVQPVGSPLSLECTVEGTSNPNLYWYRQAAGRGLQLLFYSVGIGQISSEVPQNLSASRPQDRQFILSSKKLLLSDSGFYLCAWSVGRRGSNEKLFFGSGTQLSVL.

The chain is built from TRBV18 and TRBJ1-1; D gene ambiguous. Trimming left V 4 bases short and J 1 base short, with 7 bases between. This CDR3 is 13 amino acids long. Germline CDR1 KGHSH, CDR2 LQKENI. The DNA for the CDR3 is TGTGCCAGCTCACGAGTAGAGAACACTGAAGCTTTCTTT. Its translation is CASSRVENTEAFF. The complete variable domain, with remaining parts taken from reference TRBV18 and TRBJ1-1, reads NAGVMQNPRHLVRRRGQEARLRCSPMKGHSHVYWYRQLPEEGLKFMVYLQKENIIDESGMPKERFSAEFPKEGPSILRIQQVVRGDSAAYFCASSRVENTEAFFGQGTRLTVV.

The rearrangement links TRBV19 to TRBJ1-2, with TRBD1 identical over 7 bases. Germline V lookup: CDR1 LNHDA, CDR2 SQIVND (reference sequence). J gave up 4 bases and V 8 bases, and 7 bases lay outside the gene matches. The CDR3 loop spans 13 amino acids. CDR3: CASHRGPGYGYTF. The CDR3, as DNA: TGTGCCAGTCACAGGGGACCAGGCTATGGCTACACCTTC. Variable domain in full (rest from reference TRBV19 and TRBJ1-2): DGGITQSPKYLFRKEGQNVTLSCEQNLNHDAMYWYRQDPGQGLRLIYYSQIVNDFQKGDIAEGYSVSREKKESFPLTVTSAQKNPTAFYLCASHRGPGYGYTFGSGTRLTVV.

This chain connects TRBV7-9 to TRBJ1-3; D is ambiguous. This CDR3 comprises 15 residues. The germline V gene encodes CDR1 SEHNR and CDR2 FQNEAQ (reference sequence). V was trimmed by 1 base and J by 2 bases, leaving 9 bases between them. The CDR3 region is CASSLVPSTGNTIYF. CDR3 DNA sequence: TGTGCCAGCAGCTTAGTCCCCAGTACTGGAAACACCATATATTTT.

This chain uses TRBV5-6 with TRBJ2-1; 9 bases align to TRBD2. The CDR3 consists of 15 residues. Germline loops: CDR1 SGHDT, CDR2 YYEEEE. V gave up 2 bases and J gave up 2 bases; unmatched junction bases: 2. The CDR3 sequence: CASSLGGRAYNEQFF. CDR3 DNA: TGTGCCAGCAGCTTAGGCGGGAGGGCCTACAATGAGCAGTTCTTC.

This clone was counted a single time. Here the CDR3 reads CASSDTSGRYEQFF. The DNA of the CDR3 is TGTGCCAGCAGTGACACTAGCGGGAGGTATGAGCAGTTCTTC. The rearrangement joins TRBV2 to TRBJ2-1, with 12 bases fitting TRBD2. The V gene's germline CDR1 is SNHLY and CDR2 FYNNEI. The ends lost 3 bases at V and 8 bases at J; junction bases unmatched: 2. CDR3 length equals 14 residues.

This rearrangement joins TRBV7-9 to TRBJ1-5; D call uncertain. The CDR3 consists of 12 residues. The V gene's germline CDR1 is SEHNR and CDR2 FQNEAQ (reference sequence). V lost 1 base and J lost 6, with 4 bases in between. Written as DNA, the CDR3 is TGTGCCAGCAGCTTAGGGGCTCAGCCCCAGCATTTT. Its protein is CASSLGAQPQHF.